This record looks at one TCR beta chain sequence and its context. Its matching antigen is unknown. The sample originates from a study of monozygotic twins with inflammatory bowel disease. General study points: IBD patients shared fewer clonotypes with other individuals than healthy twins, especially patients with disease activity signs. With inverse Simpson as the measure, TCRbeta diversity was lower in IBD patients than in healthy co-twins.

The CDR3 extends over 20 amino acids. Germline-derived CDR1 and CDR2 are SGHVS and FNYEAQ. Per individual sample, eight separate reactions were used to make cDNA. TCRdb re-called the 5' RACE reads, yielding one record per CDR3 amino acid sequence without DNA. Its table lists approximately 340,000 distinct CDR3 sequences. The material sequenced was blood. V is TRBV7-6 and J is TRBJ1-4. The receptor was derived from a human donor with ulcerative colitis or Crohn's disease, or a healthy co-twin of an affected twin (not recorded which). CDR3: CASSLAEPRSLNWANEKLFF.